One and the same sample provided the 10 T cell receptor beta chains below, sequenced in a study of blood T cell repertoires in COVID-19 (TCRdb year 2020). Libraries were built with the immunoSEQ multiplex PCR assay. TCRdb holds this immuneACCESS table with in-frame rearrangements only. Some clones are missing; in checked studies, unresolved V genes explain under half, and the rest has no known cause. The sample records around 340,000 clones, roughly nine tenths of which are singletons. Of the sample, just under 4% falls within the top ten clones. The sequencing input was peripheral blood. The receptors derive from a woman in her fifties or sixties with COVID-19, enrolled during active disease.

The V and J genes are TRBV10-3 and TRBJ1-1, with a tentative D call TRBD1 (6 bases). CDR3 length: 13 amino acids. Germline CDR1 reads ENHRY; CDR2 reads SYGVKD. V lost 5 bases and J lost 6, with 13 bases in between. Here the CDR3 DNA reads TGTGCCATCAGTTTCGGGGGGCTGTCTGAAGCTTTCTTT. This translates into CAISFGGLSEAFF.

The chain carries TRBV6-5 and TRBJ1-2; 12 bases map to TRBD1. Germline V gene lookup returns CDR1 MNHEY and CDR2 SVGAGI. This CDR3 has 15 residues. Trimming removed 2 bases from V and 8 bases from J; junction bases left unmatched: 6. In DNA form, the CDR3 reads TGTGCCAGCAGTTACGGGGACAGGGGGCTATGGGGCTACACCTTC. Amino acids: CASSYGDRGLWGYTF.

The rearrangement links TRBV2 to TRBJ2-7; perhaps TRBD2 as D (7 bases). With 10 bases removed from V and 5 bases from J, the gap between germline ends came to 15 bases. This CDR3 spans 12 amino acids. CDR1 and CDR2 (germline): SNHLY, FYNNEI. The CDR3, as DNA: TGTGCCACCGCCTTCGGGGGGCACGAGCAGTACTTC. Protein product: CATAFGGHEQYF. Supplemented by reference TRBV2 and TRBJ2-7, the full variable domain reads EPEVTQTPSHQVTQMGQEVILRCVPISNHLYFYWYRQILGQKVEFLVSFYNNEISEKSEIFDDQFSVERPDGSNFTLKIRSTKLEDSAMYFCATAFGGHEQYFGPGTRLTVT.

The V and J genes are TRBV19 and TRBJ1-1, with D perhaps TRBD1 (5 bases). V was trimmed by 4 bases and J by 3 bases, leaving 12 bases between them. Germline loops: CDR1 LNHDA, CDR2 SQIVND (reference sequence). This CDR3 spans 14 amino acids. The DNA for the CDR3 is TGTGCCAGTAGTACGGAAGGAGGGGACACTGAAGCTTTCTTT. It encodes CASSTEGGDTEAFF. Looking up the rest from reference TRBV19 and TRBJ1-1 gives the full variable domain: DGGITQSPKYLFRKEGQNVTLSCEQNLNHDAMYWYRQDPGQGLRLIYYSQIVNDFQKGDIAEGYSVSREKKESFPLTVTSAQKNPTAFYLCASSTEGGDTEAFFGQGTRLTVV.

The rearrangement joins TRBV6-5 to TRBJ1-2, with TRBD1 identical over 9 bases. Germline V lookup: CDR1 MNHEY, CDR2 SVGAGI. J was trimmed by 9 bases and V by 7 bases; bases with no gene match: 12. The CDR3 is made up of 14 amino acids. CDR3 residues: CASTTTGQGKSYTF. The CDR3 nucleotides read TGTGCCAGCACTACCACTGGACAGGGGAAGAGCTACACCTTC.

The V and J genes are TRBV5-8 and TRBJ2-5; TRBD2 agrees at 15 bases. This CDR3 region has 17 residues. Trimming at V came to 3 bases and at J to 2 bases, leaving 5 bases not matched to a gene. Germline V CDR1 and CDR2: SGHTS, YDEGEE. CDR3 DNA: TGTGCCAGCAGCTCCGGACTAGCGGGGGGGAAACAAGAGACCCAGTACTTC. Its translation: CASSSGLAGGKQETQYF.

V gene TRBV5-1 combines with J gene TRBJ2-5, with 9 bases matching TRBD2. Germline CDR1 SGHRS, CDR2 YFSETQ. Unmatched junction bases numbered 12, after V lost 3 bases and J lost 6 bases. The CDR3 loop spans 16 amino acids. In DNA form, the CDR3 reads TGCGCCAGCAGCTCTCCAAGCGGGGGGTTGTGGAAGACCCAGTACTTC. Amino acid sequence: CASSSPSGGLWKTQYF. Full variable domain (rest looked up from reference TRBV5-1 and TRBJ2-5): KAGVTQTPRYLIKTRGQQVTLSCSPISGHRSVSWYQQTPGQGLQFLFEYFSETQRNKGNFPGRFSGRQFSNSRSEMNVSTLELGDSALYLCASSSPSGGLWKTQYFGPGTRLLVL.

V and J are TRBV6-2 or TRBV6-3 and TRBJ2-4, with 10 bases matching TRBD2. The CDR3 spans 17 residues. The J segment lost 0 bases and the V segment lost 0 bases, leaving 2 bases of the junction unmatched. The germline V gene encodes CDR1 MNHEY and CDR2 SVGEGT. The CDR3 loop reads CASSYSSGGAAKNIQYF. The CDR3 region has the DNA TGTGCCAGCAGTTACTCGAGCGGGGGGGCAGCCAAAAACATTCAGTACTTC.

The rearrangement uses TRBV6-6 and TRBJ2-7; D perhaps matches TRBD1 (6 bases). The germline gives CDR1 MNHNY, CDR2 SVGAGI (reference sequence). CDR3 length equals 13 residues. V shed 7 bases and J shed 2 bases, with 12 bases lying between them. The CDR3 reads CASTQDRTYEQYF. In DNA form, the CDR3 reads TGTGCCAGCACCCAGGACAGAACCTACGAGCAGTACTTC.

The CDR3 here is CSARAGSGYTF. The CDR3, as DNA: TGCAGTGCTAGAGCCGGGAGTGGCTACACCTTC. V gene TRBV20-1 combines with J gene TRBJ1-2; D unresolved. With 1 base removed from V and 7 bases from J, the gap between germline ends came to 7 bases. There are 11 residues in the CDR3. Germline CDR1 and CDR2: DFQATT and SNEGSKA (reference sequence).